These 28 T cell receptor beta chains originate from one sample sequenced in a study of T-cell memory formation after mild COVID-19 (TCRdb year 2021). Libraries were prepared through 5' RACE. For sequencing, an Illumina NovaSeq 6000 was employed. Clones were called with MiXCR by TCRdb after fastp trimmed the public reads at Q25, and only in-frame beta chains were retained. Rows are combined by CDR3 protein, so each entry shows the most common genes and DNA. The table for this sample lists 550,000 to 700,000 distinct CDR3 sequences; about 20% of them were counted only once. The ten largest clones take up around 12% of the sample. Sequenced sample: PBMCs or a T cell subset sorted from them (not recorded which). These receptors were taken from an adult woman who had mild COVID-19 (a few samples of this study predate the infection). The sample titles of this study are shuffled in the database, so cell type and time point are left out; the donor was told from shared clones.

The chain joins TRBV21-1 to TRBJ2-5. TRBV21-1 is recorded as a pseudogene. The CDR3 length is 15 residues. The CDR3 sequence is CASSKLRFIQETQYF. In DNA form, the CDR3 reads TGTGCCAGCAGCAAATTGAGGTTTATTCAAGAGACCCAGTACTTC.

The J gene is TRBJ1-1, the V gene TRBV30; D perhaps matches TRBD1 (6 bases). Germline assignment: CDR1 GTSNPN and CDR2 SVGIG (reference sequence). The CDR3 covers 14 residues. V shed 0 bases and J shed 0 bases, with 8 bases lying between them. The CDR3 reads CAWSVRQVNTEAFF. The DNA for the CDR3 is TGTGCCTGGAGTGTACGACAGGTGAACACTGAAGCTTTCTTT. Filled out from reference TRBV30 and TRBJ1-1, the complete variable domain reads SQTIHQWPATLVQPVGSPLSLECTVEGTSNPNLYWYRQAAGRGLQLLFYSVGIGQISSEVPQNLSASRPQDRQFILSSKKLLLSDSGFYLCAWSVRQVNTEAFFGQGTRLTVV.

This clonotype was observed a few times. The DNA for the CDR3 is TGCGCCAGCAGCTTGGACGGGACAGGGGTAAGGGTAACTGAAGCTTTCTTT. Translated, it gives CASSLDGTGVRVTEAFF. The J gene is TRBJ1-1, the V gene TRBV5-1; 10 bases are shared with TRBD1. Germline CDR1 and CDR2: SGHRS and YFSETQ. The CDR3 has 17 amino acids. The V gene end was trimmed by 0 bases and the J gene end by 5 bases; junction bases not matched to a gene: 10.

This clonotype was seen only a few times. The chain carries TRBV10-3 and TRBJ2-5, with a weak D call TRBD2 (5 bases). The germline gives CDR1 ENHRY, CDR2 SYGVKD. This CDR3 region has 13 residues. V lost 7 bases, J lost 4 bases, and 13 bases lay in between. The CDR3 DNA reads as TGTGCCATCAAGGCGGGTCTCGCAGAGACCCAGTACTTC. As protein: CAIKAGLAETQYF.

The rearrangement joins TRBV7-8 to TRBJ2-7; tentatively, D is TRBD1 or TRBD2 (5 bases each). The CDR3 sequence is 15 residues long. V lost 1 base, J lost 2 bases, and 12 bases lay in between. CDR1 is SGHVS and CDR2 is FQNEAQ in the germline V gene. CDR3 in DNA: TGTGCCAGCAGCTTAGAGGTGGGGACGACCTACGAGCAGTACTTC. It translates to CASSLEVGTTYEQYF.

This clonotype has a count of ten or more. The chain carries TRBV7-2 and TRBJ2-5, with 7 bases fitting TRBD1. Germline lookup yields CDR1 SGHTA and CDR2 FQGNSA. After removal of 5 bases from V and 5 bases from J, the junction contained 8 bases not matched to a gene. The CDR3 runs to 14 residues. The CDR3 protein is CASSPQGGWETQYF. In nucleotides, the CDR3 is TGTGCCAGCAGCCCCCAAGGGGGCTGGGAGACCCAGTACTTC.

This clonotype was seen many times. The chain joins TRBV12-3 or TRBV12-4 to TRBJ2-7, with a tentative D call TRBD1 (5 bases). V was pared by 6 bases and J by 1 base, with 16 bases between. This CDR3 is built from 15 residues. In DNA, the CDR3 is TGTGCCAGCAGGTCAGACTTTCAGGGTTCCTACGAGCAGTACTTC. It is translated as CASRSDFQGSYEQYF.

This clonotype was picked up a small number of times. The chain joins TRBV27 to TRBJ2-7; TRBD1 might be the D (5 bases). Germline V gene lookup returns CDR1 MNHEY and CDR2 SMNVEV (reference sequence). This CDR3 is 13 amino acids long. The V and J ends lost 5 bases and 3 bases respectively, with 11 bases between them. CDR3 region: CASSPYQGYEQYF. CDR3 DNA sequence: TGTGCCAGCAGTCCATACCAGGGCTACGAGCAGTACTTC.

The chain recombines TRBV15 with TRBJ2-1; TRBD1 matches at 7 bases. The germline gives CDR1 LNHNV, CDR2 YYDKDF (reference sequence). The CDR3 has 15 residues. V lost 1 base, J lost 7 bases, and 7 bases stayed unmatched. In DNA form, the CDR3 reads TGTGCCACCAGCAGAGTGGGGACAGTCGAGAATGAGCAGTTCTTC. This encodes CATSRVGTVENEQFF.

V is TRBV6-5 and J is TRBJ2-1; 13 nucleotides line up with TRBD2. Germline trimming cut 2 bases from V and 7 bases from J; bases unmatched to any gene: 8. The germline V gene has CDR1 MNHEY and CDR2 SVGAGI. This CDR3 is built from 17 residues. The CDR3 protein is CASSYPGLAGVGNEQFF. For the CDR3, the DNA is TGTGCCAGCAGTTACCCTGGACTAGCGGGAGTGGGGAATGAGCAGTTCTTC.

This clonotype occurred a few times. The gene calls are TRBV24-1 and TRBJ2-1; TRBD2 is a possible D gene (6 bases). The ends were cut back, 0 bases at V and 11 bases at J, with 10 bases in the middle. This CDR3 is built from 13 residues. Germline CDR1 and CDR2: KGHDR and SFDVKD. The CDR3 sequence is CATSDLVAVKQFF. The CDR3 DNA follows: TGTGCCACCAGTGATTTGGTAGCGGTAAAGCAGTTCTTC.

This clonotype was recorded a few times. This chain links TRBV24-1 with TRBJ2-1; D call uncertain. CDR1 KGHDR and CDR2 SFDVKD come from the germline V gene. CDR3 length equals 12 residues. V lost 5 bases and J lost 3, with 4 bases in between. This chain's CDR3 is CATSAVYNEQFF. CDR3 nucleotide sequence: TGTGCCACCAGTGCAGTCTACAATGAGCAGTTCTTC.

The CDR3 DNA reads as TGTGCCAGCAGAGAACAGGGACAGGGCTATGGCTACACCTTC. It specifies CASREQGQGYGYTF. The rearrangement links TRBV6-6 to TRBJ1-2, with 9 bases that match TRBD1. This CDR3 region has 14 residues. Germline V gives CDR1 MNHNY, CDR2 SVGAGI (reference sequence). V dropped 6 bases and J dropped 4; count of bases not matched to a gene: 6.

The gene calls are TRBV7-9 and TRBJ2-3, with D perhaps being TRBD1 or TRBD2 (6 bases each). The CDR3 sequence is 17 residues long. V was trimmed by 4 bases and J by 6 bases, leaving 23 bases between them. The germline CDR1 and CDR2 sequences are SEHNR and FQNEAQ (reference sequence). CDR3 loop: CASSYQPGATPADTQYF. The CDR3, as DNA: TGTGCCAGCAGCTACCAACCGGGGGCTACACCGGCGGATACGCAGTATTTT.

This clonotype was picked up a small number of times. The chain couples TRBV28 to TRBJ2-7, with D possibly being TRBD2 (5 bases). The CDR3 has 15 residues. Per germline, CDR1 MDHEN and CDR2 SYDVKM. Trimming left V 0 bases short and J 1 base short, with 10 bases between. The CDR3 DNA follows: TGTGCCAGCAGTTTATGGCGGGTAGGGTCCTACGAGCAGTACTTC. Its translation is CASSLWRVGSYEQYF.

The chain combines TRBV7-6 with TRBJ2-1, with a tentative D call TRBD2 (7 bases). Trimming took 7 bases from V and 2 from J, leaving 18 bases between them. The CDR3 is 16 amino acids. The V gene's germline CDR1 is SGHVS and CDR2 FNYEAQ. The CDR3 nucleotides read TGTGCCAGCAACCGGAGGGAGGGGGACACCTACAATGAGCAGTTCTTC. This codes for CASNRREGDTYNEQFF.

The table lists this clonotype with a few counts. CDR3 in amino acids: CASSQDGVSSYNSPLHF. The CDR3, as DNA: TGTGCCAGCAGCCAAGATGGGGTTAGCTCCTATAATTCACCCCTCCACTTT. This rearrangement joins TRBV4-2 to TRBJ1-6; D unresolved. CDR1 is LGHNA and CDR2 is YNFKEQ in the germline V gene. V lost 0 bases, J lost 0 bases, and 9 bases lay in between. The CDR3 length is 17 residues.

The chain uses TRBV7-2 and TRBJ2-1; D may be TRBD2 (5 bases). The CDR3 consists of 15 residues. Trimming removed 1 base from V and 3 bases from J, with 10 bases in between. Germline assignment: CDR1 SGHTA and CDR2 FQGNSA. The CDR3 protein is CASSLGSGLYNEQFF. The DNA of the CDR3 is TGTGCCAGCAGCTTAGGAAGCGGACTCTACAATGAGCAGTTCTTC.

V and J are TRBV25-1 and TRBJ2-3; 7 bases map to TRBD1. Germline CDR1 is MGHDK and CDR2 is SYGVNS. The CDR3 extends over 15 amino acids. Losses at the gene ends were 5 bases for V and 1 base for J; bases not matched to a gene: 6. CDR3 in DNA: TGTGCCAGCAGTCAAACAGGGGCTGGCACAGATACGCAGTATTTT. Its translation: CASSQTGAGTDTQYF.

This chain connects TRBV4-3 to TRBJ1-1; D possibly corresponds to TRBD1 (5 bases). The germline gives CDR1 LGHNA, CDR2 YSLEER. V was pared by 0 bases and J by 6 bases, with 11 bases between. The length of the CDR3 is 14 residues. CDR3 bases: TGCGCCAGCAGCCAAGATTTGGGGGACCCTGAAGCTTTCTTT. It specifies CASSQDLGDPEAFF.

The chain uses TRBV20-1 and TRBJ2-1; D uncertain. CDR3 length equals 12 residues. CDR1 is DFQATT, CDR2 SNEGSKA, per germline (reference sequence). V lost 1 base to trimming and J lost 8 bases, with 9 bases between them. CDR3 sequence reads: CSARAPRHEQFF. CDR3 bases: TGCAGTGCTAGAGCCCCCCGGCATGAGCAGTTCTTC.

This rearrangement joins TRBV3-1 to TRBJ1-4, with a weak D call TRBD1 (5 bases). Trimming took 2 bases from V and 8 from J, leaving 15 bases between them. Germline values: CDR1 LGHDT, CDR2 YNNKEL (reference sequence). The CDR3 length is 15 residues. The CDR3 is CASSQQGTWGEKLFF. In nucleotides, the CDR3 is TGTGCCAGCAGCCAACAAGGGACCTGGGGGGAAAAACTGTTTTTT.

The chain carries TRBV12-3 or TRBV12-4 and TRBJ2-1; D is perhaps TRBD2 (6 bases). V lost 7 bases to trimming and J lost 8 bases, with 18 bases between them. CDR3 length: 14 amino acids. CDR3 sequence: CASNPFGGSDEQFF. The CDR3 DNA reads TGTGCCAGCAACCCCTTTGGGGGGTCGGATGAGCAGTTCTTC.

This chain uses TRBV6-5 with TRBJ2-7; 7 positions match TRBD1. Germline lookup yields CDR1 MNHEY and CDR2 SVGAGI. The CDR3 has 12 residues. J was trimmed by 7 bases and V by 2 bases; bases with no gene match: 2. The CDR3 region is CASSYRGHEQYF. DNA for the CDR3: TGTGCCAGCAGTTACAGGGGGCATGAGCAGTACTTC.

This clonotype occurred a few times. The V and J genes are TRBV4-2 and TRBJ2-1; TRBD2 aligns across 14 bases. CDR3 length: 16 residues. The germline V gene encodes CDR1 LGHNA and CDR2 YNFKEQ. Trimming at V came to 4 bases and at J to 8 bases, leaving 7 bases not matched to a gene. CDR3 protein: CASSRRLAGGDDEQFF. CDR3 DNA sequence: TGTGCCAGCAGCCGCAGACTAGCGGGGGGGGACGATGAGCAGTTCTTC.

The chain has TRBV7-9 and TRBJ1-6; D is uncertain. Germline lookup yields CDR1 SEHNR and CDR2 FQNEAQ (reference sequence). Trimming cost V 0 bases and J 7 bases, with 7 bases left between them. This CDR3 contains 14 residues. The CDR3 protein is CASSLAPRNSPLHF. In DNA, the CDR3 is TGTGCCAGCAGCTTAGCGCCTAGGAATTCACCCCTCCACTTT.

The CDR3 is CSASSGSPGASGYEQYF. In nucleotides, the CDR3 is TGCAGTGCTAGTAGCGGGAGCCCCGGAGCTAGTGGCTACGAGCAGTACTTC. The gene calls are TRBV20-1 and TRBJ2-7; 9 bases are a match to TRBD2. The CDR3 totals 17 residues. Unmatched junction bases numbered 15, after V lost 3 bases and J lost 3 bases. Per germline, CDR1 DFQATT and CDR2 SNEGSKA (reference sequence).

This clonotype appeared many times. The chain couples TRBV12-3 or TRBV12-4 to TRBJ1-5, with a tentative D call TRBD1 (6 bases). V lost 7 bases to trimming and J lost 5 bases, with 24 bases between them. The CDR3 runs 17 residues. The CDR3, as DNA: TGTGCCAGCACTAACAGGGAATTCGGCCTTGACGATCAGCCCCAGCATTTT. Translated: CASTNREFGLDDQPQHF.